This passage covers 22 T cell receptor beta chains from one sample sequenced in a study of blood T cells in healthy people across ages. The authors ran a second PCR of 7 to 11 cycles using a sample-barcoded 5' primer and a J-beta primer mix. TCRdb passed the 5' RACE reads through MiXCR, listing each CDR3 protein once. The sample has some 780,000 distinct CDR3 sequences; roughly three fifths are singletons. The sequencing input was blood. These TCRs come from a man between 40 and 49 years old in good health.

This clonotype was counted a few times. The CDR3 loop reads CASSSGGLNQPQHF. CDR3 in DNA: TGTGCCAGCAGTTCCGGGGGCCTAAATCAGCCCCAGCATTTT. The chain carries TRBV7-3 and TRBJ1-5; tentatively, D is TRBD1 (6 bases). The CDR3 covers 14 residues. From germline, CDR1 is SGHTA and CDR2 FQGTGA. V was shortened by 6 bases and J by 4 bases, with 13 bases between the two germline ends.

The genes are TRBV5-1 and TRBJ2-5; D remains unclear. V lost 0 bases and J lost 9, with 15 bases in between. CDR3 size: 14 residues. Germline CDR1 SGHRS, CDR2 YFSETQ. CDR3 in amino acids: CASSLGYSPGAQYF. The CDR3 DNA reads TGCGCCAGCAGCTTGGGGTACAGCCCTGGGGCCCAGTACTTC.

Here the CDR3 DNA reads TGTGCCAGCAGTTTCGGGAGCCTGGGCTATGGCTACACCTTC. This encodes CASSFGSLGYGYTF. The gene calls are TRBV27 and TRBJ1-2; D is unresolved. V was pared by 3 bases and J by 4 bases, with 12 bases between. Germline V gene data show CDR1 as MNHEY and CDR2 as SMNVEV (reference sequence). The CDR3 is 14 amino acids.

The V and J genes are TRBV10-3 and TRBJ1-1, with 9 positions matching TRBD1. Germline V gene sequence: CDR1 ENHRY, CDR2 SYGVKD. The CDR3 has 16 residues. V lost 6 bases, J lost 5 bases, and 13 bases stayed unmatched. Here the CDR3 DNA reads TGTGCCATCAGCCCGGGACAGGGAAGAGGAGGAACTGAAGCTTTCTTT. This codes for CAISPGQGRGGTEAFF.

Written as DNA, the CDR3 is TGCAGTGCTAAGACAGGGAACTATGGCTACACCTTC. Amino acids: CSAKTGNYGYTF. This chain links TRBV20-1 with TRBJ1-2, with 7 bases matching TRBD1. Trimming took 4 bases from V and 2 from J; bases not matched to a gene: 1. CDR1 is DFQATT, CDR2 SNEGSKA, per germline (reference sequence). There are 12 residues in the CDR3.

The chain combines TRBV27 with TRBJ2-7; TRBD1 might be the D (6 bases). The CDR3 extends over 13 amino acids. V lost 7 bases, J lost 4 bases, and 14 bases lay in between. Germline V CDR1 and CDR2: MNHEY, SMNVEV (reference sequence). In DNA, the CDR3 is TGTGCCAGCAAAGGGCGGACAGTTTACGAGCAGTACTTC. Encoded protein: CASKGRTVYEQYF.

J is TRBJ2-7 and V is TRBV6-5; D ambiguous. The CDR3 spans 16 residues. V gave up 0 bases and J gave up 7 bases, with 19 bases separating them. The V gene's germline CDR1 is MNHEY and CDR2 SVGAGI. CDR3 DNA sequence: TGTGCCAGCAGTTACTCGAACGTCCCCATGGCCGGGGAGCAGTACTTC. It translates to CASSYSNVPMAGEQYF.

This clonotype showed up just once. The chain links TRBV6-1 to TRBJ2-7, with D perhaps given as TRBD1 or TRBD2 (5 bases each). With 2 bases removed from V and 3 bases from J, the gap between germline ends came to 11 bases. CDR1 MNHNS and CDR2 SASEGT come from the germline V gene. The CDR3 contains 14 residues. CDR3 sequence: CASSETGTGYEQYV. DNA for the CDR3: TGTGCCAGCAGTGAAACCGGGACGGGCTACGAGCAGTACGTC.

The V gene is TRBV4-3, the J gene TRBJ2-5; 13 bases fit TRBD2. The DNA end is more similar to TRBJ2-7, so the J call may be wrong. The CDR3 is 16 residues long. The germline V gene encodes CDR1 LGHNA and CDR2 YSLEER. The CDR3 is CASSPGLAGPTYEQYF. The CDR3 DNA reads TGCGCCAGCAGCCCGGGACTAGCGGGACCAACCTACGAGCAGTACTTC.

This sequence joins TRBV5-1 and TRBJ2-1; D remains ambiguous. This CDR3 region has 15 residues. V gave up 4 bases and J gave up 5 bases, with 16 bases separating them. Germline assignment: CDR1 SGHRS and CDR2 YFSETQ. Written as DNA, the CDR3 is TGCGCCAGCAGCCCTCACAAGGGTGGGAACAATGAGCAGTTCTTC. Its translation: CASSPHKGGNNEQFF.

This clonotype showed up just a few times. The CDR3 coding sequence is TGTGCCAGCAGTCCAGGCGGGGGGTTGGCTACTGGGGCCAACGTCCTGACTTTC. Amino acids: CASSPGGGLATGANVLTF. J is TRBJ2-6 and V is TRBV6-1; 8 positions match TRBD2. This CDR3 region has 18 residues. The trim removed 5 bases at V and 2 bases at J, leaving 11 bases unmatched. In germline, CDR1 is MNHNS, CDR2 SASEGT.

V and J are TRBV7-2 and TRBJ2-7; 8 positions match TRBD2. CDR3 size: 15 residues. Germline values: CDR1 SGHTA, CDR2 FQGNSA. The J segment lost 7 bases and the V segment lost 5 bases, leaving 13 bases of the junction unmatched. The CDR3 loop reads CASSATRLALGEQYF. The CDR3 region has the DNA TGTGCCAGCAGCGCCACTCGACTAGCGCTGGGAGAGCAGTACTTC.

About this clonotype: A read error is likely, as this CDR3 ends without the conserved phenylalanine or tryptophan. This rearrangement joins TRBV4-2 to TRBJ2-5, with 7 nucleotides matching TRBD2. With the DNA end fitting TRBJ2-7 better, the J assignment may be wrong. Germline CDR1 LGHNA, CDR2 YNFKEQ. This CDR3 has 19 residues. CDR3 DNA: TGTGCCAGCAGCCTTAGGGAGGGGCTAGCGGACAAACGGGTGTACGAGCAGTACTTG. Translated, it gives CASSLREGLADKRVYEQYL.

CDR3 DNA sequence: TGTGCCAGCACTCCGGACAGGGGGAACTATGGCTACACCTTC. Protein: CASTPDRGNYGYTF. This sequence joins TRBV28 and TRBJ1-2; TRBD1 matches at 10 bases. V was pared by 7 bases and J by 2 bases, with 4 bases of the junction left unmatched. This CDR3 is built from 14 residues. Germline V CDR1 and CDR2: MDHEN, SYDVKM.

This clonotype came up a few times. CDR3 protein: CSARAGSGSSTDTQYF. As DNA, the CDR3 is TGCAGTGCTAGAGCTGGAAGCGGGAGTAGCACAGATACGCAGTATTTT. This chain connects TRBV20-1 to TRBJ2-3; TRBD2 matches 8 bases. From germline, CDR1 is DFQATT and CDR2 SNEGSKA (reference sequence). The CDR3 sequence is 16 residues long. Germline trimming cut 1 base from V and 0 bases from J; bases unmatched to any gene: 6.

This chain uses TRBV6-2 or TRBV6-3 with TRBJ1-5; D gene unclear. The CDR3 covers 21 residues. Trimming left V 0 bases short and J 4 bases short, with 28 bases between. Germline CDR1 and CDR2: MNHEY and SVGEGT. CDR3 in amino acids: CASSYSTRRTGGSGSNQPQHF. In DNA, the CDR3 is TGTGCCAGCAGTTACTCGACGCGGAGAACCGGTGGGTCAGGCTCTAATCAGCCCCAGCATTTT.

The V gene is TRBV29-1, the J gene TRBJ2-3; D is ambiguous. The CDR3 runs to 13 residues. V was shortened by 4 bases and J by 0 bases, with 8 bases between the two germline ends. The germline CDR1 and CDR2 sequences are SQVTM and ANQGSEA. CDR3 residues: CSVAGSSTDTQYF. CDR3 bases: TGCAGCGTTGCAGGCAGTAGCACAGATACGCAGTATTTT.

The CDR3: CSVLWELWAFF. CDR3 DNA: TGCAGCGTCCTTTGGGAACTATGGGCTTTCTTT. This chain joins TRBV29-1 and TRBJ1-1; D remains ambiguous. The CDR3 runs 11 residues. The V gene's germline CDR1 is SQVTM and CDR2 ANQGSEA. V shed 6 bases and J shed 11 bases, with 16 bases lying between them.

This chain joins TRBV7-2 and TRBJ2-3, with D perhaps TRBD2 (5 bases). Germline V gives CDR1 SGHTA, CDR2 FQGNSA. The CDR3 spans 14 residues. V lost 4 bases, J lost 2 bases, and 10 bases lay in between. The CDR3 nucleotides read TGTGCCAGCAGCTCGCGACTATACACAGATACGCAGTATTTT. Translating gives CASSSRLYTDTQYF.

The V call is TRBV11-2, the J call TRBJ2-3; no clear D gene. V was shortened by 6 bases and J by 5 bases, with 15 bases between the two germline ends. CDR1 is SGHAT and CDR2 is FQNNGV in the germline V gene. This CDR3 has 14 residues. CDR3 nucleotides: TGTGCCAGCAGTGAATACACTACCTTAGATACGCAGTATTTT. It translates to CASSEYTTLDTQYF.

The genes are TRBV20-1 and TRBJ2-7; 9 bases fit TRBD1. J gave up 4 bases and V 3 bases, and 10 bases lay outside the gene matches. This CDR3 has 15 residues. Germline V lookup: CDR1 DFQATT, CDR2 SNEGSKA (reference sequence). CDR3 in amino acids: CSASSPGQGKYEQYF. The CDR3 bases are TGCAGTGCTAGTTCCCCCGGACAGGGGAAGTACGAGCAGTACTTC.

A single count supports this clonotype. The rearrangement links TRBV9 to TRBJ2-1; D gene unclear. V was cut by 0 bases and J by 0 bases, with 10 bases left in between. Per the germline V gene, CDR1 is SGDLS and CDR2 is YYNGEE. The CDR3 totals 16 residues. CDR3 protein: CASSVGPSSSYNEQFF. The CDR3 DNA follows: TGTGCCAGCAGCGTAGGTCCTTCTTCCTCCTACAATGAGCAGTTCTTC.